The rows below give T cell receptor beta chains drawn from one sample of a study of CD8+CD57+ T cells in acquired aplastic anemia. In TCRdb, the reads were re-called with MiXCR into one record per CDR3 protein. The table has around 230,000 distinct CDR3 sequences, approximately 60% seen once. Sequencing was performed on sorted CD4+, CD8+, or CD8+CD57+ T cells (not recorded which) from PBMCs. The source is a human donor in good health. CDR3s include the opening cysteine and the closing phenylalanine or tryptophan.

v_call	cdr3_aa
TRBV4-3	CASSQEATNTGELFF
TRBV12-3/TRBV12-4	CASRLLQGIGEKLFF
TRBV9	CASSPYSSGANVLTF
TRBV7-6	CAGSKRGTYEQYF
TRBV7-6	CASPFPLCSYNEQFF
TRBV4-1	CASSPTGLVGAGNEQFF
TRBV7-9	CASSMFGTGSSYEQYF
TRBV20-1	CSAGGGDRLSSGANVLTF
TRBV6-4	CASRKGSGPTDTQYF
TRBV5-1	CASSRRTVGPETQYF
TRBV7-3	CASSQSGTGRFHEQYF
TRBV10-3	CAIRPGQVSYEQYF
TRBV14	CASSTLAGGIEFTDTQYF
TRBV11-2	CASSLVKGNTIYF
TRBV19	CASSITSGAYEQYF
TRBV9	CASSVADRARVNSPLHF
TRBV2	CASSDGQSWEQFF
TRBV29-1	CSVEGQGEQYF
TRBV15	CATSSNIADTQYF
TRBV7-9	CASRTAGVDYNEQFF
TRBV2	CASSEPGYGQPQHF
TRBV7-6	CASSLLRTSNSPLHF
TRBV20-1	CSARDRDNQPQHF
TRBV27	CASSGGPHTGELFF
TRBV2	CASPGTSGRDEQYF
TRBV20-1	CSARDPLLMPSQYF
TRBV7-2	CASSSTTEAFF
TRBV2	CVSSRTGTNEQYF
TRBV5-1	CASSPAGGQETQYF
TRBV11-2	CASSPGQGGDEQYF
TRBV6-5	CASTSVLKNEQYF
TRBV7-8	CASSPGQGMNTEAFF